Here is one T cell receptor (beta chain) with its context. This sample was included in a study of blood T cell repertoires in COVID-19. Turning to the study itself: Whether acute or convalescent, the COVID-19 samples came from the United States, Italy and Spain. Nucleic acid was either cDNA or gDNA, and it came from T cells, B-cell-depleted T cells, or PBMCs.

V gave up 5 bases and J gave up 10 bases; unmatched junction bases: 17. The CDR3 is made up of 17 amino acids. Germline V gene lookup returns CDR1 GTSNPN and CDR2 SVGIG (reference sequence). Enrolled during active infection, Seattle patients were then followed longitudinally. Authors' data handling: Reference gene primers were amplified, and this amplification served to estimate nucleated cell counts. Sequencing used immunoSEQ multiplex PCR; TCRdb keeps in-frame clones, though not all of them. V, J and clone size are those of that table, while D and trimming were read from the DNA. The sample has 250,000 or so clones; approximately 86% are singletons.

The rearrangement uses TRBV30 and TRBJ1-6, with 10 bases that match TRBD1. The sequence came from a woman aged 55-69 years with COVID-19, enrolled during active disease. Specimen: peripheral blood. The CDR3 nucleotides read TGTGCCTGGGATCCGGGACAGGGGTTGAGGGTGCGGTCACCCCTCCACTTT. Its protein product is CAWDPGQGLRVRSPLHF.